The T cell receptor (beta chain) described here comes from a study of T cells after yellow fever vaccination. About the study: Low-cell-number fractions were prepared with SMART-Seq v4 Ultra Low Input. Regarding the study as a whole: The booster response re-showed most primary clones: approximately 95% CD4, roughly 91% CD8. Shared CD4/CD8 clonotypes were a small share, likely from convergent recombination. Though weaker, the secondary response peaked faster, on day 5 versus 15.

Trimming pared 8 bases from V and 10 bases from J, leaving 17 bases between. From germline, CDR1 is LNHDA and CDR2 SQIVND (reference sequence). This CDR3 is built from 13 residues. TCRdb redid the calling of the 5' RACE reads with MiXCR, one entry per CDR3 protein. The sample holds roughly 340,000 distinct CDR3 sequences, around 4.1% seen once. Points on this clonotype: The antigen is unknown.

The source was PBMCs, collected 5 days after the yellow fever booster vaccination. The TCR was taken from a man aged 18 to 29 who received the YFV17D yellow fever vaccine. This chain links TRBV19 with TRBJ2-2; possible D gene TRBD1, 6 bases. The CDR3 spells CASLDSPPAELFF. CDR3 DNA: TGTGCCAGTTTGGACAGCCCACCGGCGGAGCTGTTTTTT.